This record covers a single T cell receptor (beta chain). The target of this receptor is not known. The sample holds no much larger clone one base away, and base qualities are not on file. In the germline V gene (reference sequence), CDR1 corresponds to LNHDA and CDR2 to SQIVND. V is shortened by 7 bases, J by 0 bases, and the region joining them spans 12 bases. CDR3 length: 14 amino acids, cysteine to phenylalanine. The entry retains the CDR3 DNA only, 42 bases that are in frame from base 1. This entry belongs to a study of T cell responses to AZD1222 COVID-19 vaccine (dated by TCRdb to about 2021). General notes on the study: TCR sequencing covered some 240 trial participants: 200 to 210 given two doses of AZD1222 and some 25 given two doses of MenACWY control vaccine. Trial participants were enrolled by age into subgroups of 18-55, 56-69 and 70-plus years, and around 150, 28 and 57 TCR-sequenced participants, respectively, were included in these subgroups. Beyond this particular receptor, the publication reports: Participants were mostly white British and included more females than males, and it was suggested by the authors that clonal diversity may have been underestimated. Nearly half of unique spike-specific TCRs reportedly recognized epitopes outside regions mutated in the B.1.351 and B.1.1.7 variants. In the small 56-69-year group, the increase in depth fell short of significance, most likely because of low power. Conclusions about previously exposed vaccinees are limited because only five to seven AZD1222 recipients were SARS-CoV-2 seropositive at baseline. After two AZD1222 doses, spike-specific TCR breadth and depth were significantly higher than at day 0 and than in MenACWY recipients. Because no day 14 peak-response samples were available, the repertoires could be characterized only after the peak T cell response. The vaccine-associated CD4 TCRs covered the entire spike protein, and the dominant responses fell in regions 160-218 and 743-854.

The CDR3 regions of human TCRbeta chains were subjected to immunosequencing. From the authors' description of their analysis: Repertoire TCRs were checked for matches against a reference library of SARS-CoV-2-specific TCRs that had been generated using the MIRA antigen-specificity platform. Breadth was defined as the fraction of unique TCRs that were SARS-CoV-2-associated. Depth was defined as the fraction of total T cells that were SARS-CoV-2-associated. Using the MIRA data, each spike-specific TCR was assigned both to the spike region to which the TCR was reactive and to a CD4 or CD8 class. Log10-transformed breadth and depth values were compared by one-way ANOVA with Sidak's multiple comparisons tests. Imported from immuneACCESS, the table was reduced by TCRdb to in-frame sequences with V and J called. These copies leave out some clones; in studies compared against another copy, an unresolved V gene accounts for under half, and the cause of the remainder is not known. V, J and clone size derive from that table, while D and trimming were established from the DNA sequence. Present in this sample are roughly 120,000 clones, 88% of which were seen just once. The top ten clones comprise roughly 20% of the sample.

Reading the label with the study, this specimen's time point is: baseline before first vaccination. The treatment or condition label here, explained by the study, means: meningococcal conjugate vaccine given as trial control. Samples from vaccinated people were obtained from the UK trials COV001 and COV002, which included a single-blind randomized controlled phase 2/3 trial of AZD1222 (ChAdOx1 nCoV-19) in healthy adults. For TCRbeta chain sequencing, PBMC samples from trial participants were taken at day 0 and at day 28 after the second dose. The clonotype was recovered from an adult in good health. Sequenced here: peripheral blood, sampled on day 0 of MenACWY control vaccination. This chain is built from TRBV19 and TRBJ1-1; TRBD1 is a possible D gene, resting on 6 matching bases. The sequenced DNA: TGTGCCAGTACCGCGGACAGAATGAACACTGAAGCTTTCTTT. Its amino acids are CASTADRMNTEAFF.